This T cell receptor (beta chain) was found in a study of human T cells and chemical hapten exposure. At the level of the study: Investigators sensitized about 2 cm by about 2 cm of upper inner arm skin with 2% DPC.

The time point is: patch test 3, about 24 weeks after DPC sensitization. The treatment is: therapeutic diphenylcyclopropenone sensitization with weekly scalp DPC. Alopecia patients deemed DPC-suitable, aged 18 to 70, excluding pregnancy. The library gave individual cDNA molecules unique molecular identifiers. Original methodology: Sample TCR totals centred on a median of around 93,000, ranging about 20,000 to 750,000. Each CDR3 protein is one row after TCRdb ran MiXCR on the RACE reads. TCRdb's processing, not the study's, gives the V and J calls here. The sample records 190,000 or so distinct CDR3 sequences, about 25% being singletons. This receptor was obtained from a woman aged 40 to 50 with alopecia areata. Some clones in this sample may be carry-over from other donors' samples. This specimen consisted of whole blood, obtained in connection with sensitization to the hapten diphenylcyclopropenone (DPC).

This CDR3 reads CSADPSASTDTQYF. The CDR3 DNA follows: TGCAGCGCAGACCCTAGCGCTAGCACAGATACGCAGTATTTT. The chain couples TRBV29-1 to TRBJ2-3, with a weak D call TRBD2 (6 bases). V lost 7 bases, J lost 0 bases, and 14 bases lay in between. The CDR3 length is 14 residues. Germline V lookup: CDR1 SQVTM, CDR2 ANQGSEA.